This T cell receptor beta chain came from a study of post-analysis software for immune sequencing data. The TCR beta cDNA libraries contained unique molecular identifiers. Input of about 0.9 to 10 million T cells yielded a few hundred thousand cDNA molecules. TCRdb used MiXCR to reprocess the PCR reads, holding one entry per CDR3 protein. The sample has roughly 180,000 distinct CDR3 sequences; 30% are singletons. The J segment lost 4 bases and the V segment lost 5 bases, leaving 9 bases of the junction unmatched. The CDR3 covers 16 residues. CDR1 is SEHNR and CDR2 is FQNEAQ in the germline V gene (reference sequence). A few counts support this clonotype. Its specificity is not known. Study results and limitations: Among 5 or 6 TRBV segments more frequent in patients than controls were TRBV5-6, TRBV5-1 and TRBV20-1. Those with multiple sclerosis, the patient group, showed significantly lower normalized Chao1 diversity than controls. By F measure, strong co-clustering occurred among samples prepared in the same batch.

The sample consisted of blood. The TCR originated in a girl between 10 and 17 years old with multiple sclerosis. The rearrangement links TRBV7-9 to TRBJ2-1, with 9 bases that match TRBD1. The CDR3 is CASSPTGTGRYNEQFF. In nucleotides, the CDR3 is TGTGCCAGCAGCCCTACCGGGACAGGGAGATACAATGAGCAGTTCTTC.